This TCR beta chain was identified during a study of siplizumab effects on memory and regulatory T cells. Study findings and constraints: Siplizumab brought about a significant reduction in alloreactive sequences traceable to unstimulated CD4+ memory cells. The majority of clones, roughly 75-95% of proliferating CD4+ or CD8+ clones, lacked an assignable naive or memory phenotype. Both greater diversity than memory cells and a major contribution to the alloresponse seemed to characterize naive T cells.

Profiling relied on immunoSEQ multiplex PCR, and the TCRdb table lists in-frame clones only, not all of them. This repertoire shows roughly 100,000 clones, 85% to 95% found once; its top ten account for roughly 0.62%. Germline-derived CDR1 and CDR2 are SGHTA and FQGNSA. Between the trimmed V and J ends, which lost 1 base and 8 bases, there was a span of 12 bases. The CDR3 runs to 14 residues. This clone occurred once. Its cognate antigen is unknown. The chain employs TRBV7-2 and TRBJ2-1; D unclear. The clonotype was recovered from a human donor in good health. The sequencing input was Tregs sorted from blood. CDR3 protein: CASSLDAGSDEQFF. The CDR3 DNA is TGTGCCAGCAGCTTAGACGCTGGCAGCGATGAGCAGTTCTTC.